This T cell receptor beta chain appears in the sequencing data of a study of T cell responses to AZD1222 COVID-19 vaccine. At the level of the study: Doses given second, at about 4 or about 12 weeks, were pooled.

A remark on this clone: The target antigen is unknown.

Some clones are missing from TCRdb's copy, which holds only in-frame ones; the method was immunoSEQ multiplex PCR. The table shows about 120,000 clones, with approximately 85% occurring only once. Study conclusions and caveats: Females made up more of the donors, who were largely white British, and clonal diversity may have come out too low.

The CDR3 covers 17 residues. V was trimmed by 5 bases and J by 2 bases, leaving 20 bases between them. The germline V gene has CDR1 LNHNV and CDR2 YYDKDF (reference sequence). This sequence originates from an adult in good health. Sequences were derived from peripheral blood, sampled on day 0 of AZD1222 vaccination. The chain recombines TRBV15 with TRBJ2-3, with TRBD2 as a possible D gene (6 bases). Here the CDR3 DNA reads TGTGCCACCAGCGGAATTAACGGGGGACCTTTCACAGATACGCAGTATTTT. Its translation is CATSGINGGPFTDTQYF.